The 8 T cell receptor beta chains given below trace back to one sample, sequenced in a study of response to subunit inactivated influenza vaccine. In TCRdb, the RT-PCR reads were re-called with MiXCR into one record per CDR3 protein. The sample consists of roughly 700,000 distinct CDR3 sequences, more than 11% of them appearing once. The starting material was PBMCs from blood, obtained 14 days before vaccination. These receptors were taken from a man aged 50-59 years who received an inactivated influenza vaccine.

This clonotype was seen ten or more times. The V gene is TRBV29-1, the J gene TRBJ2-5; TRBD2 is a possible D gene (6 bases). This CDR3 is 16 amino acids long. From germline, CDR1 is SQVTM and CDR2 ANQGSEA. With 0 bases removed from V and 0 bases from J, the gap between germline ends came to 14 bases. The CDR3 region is CSVEERGPMYQETQYF. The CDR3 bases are TGCAGCGTTGAAGAGCGGGGCCCGATGTACCAAGAGACCCAGTACTTC.

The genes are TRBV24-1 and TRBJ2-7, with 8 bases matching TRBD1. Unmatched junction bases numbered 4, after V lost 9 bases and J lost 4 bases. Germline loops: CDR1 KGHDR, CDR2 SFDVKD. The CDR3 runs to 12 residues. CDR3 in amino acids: CATAQGGYEQYF. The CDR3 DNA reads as TGTGCCACCGCACAGGGGGGATACGAGCAGTACTTC.

The CDR3 nucleotides are TGTGCCAGCAGTTTCCGACAGGGGGCTCGTTTCAATCAGCCCCAGCATTTT. This encodes CASSFRQGARFNQPQHF. The chain is built from TRBV12-3 or TRBV12-4 and TRBJ1-5, with TRBD1 identical over 10 bases. CDR3 length: 17 residues. The junction had 8 bases not matched to a gene; V was cut back by 3 bases and J by 3 bases.

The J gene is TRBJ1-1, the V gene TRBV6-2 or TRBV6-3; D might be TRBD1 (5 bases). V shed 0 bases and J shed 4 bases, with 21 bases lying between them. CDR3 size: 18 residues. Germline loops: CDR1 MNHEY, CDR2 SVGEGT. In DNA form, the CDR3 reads TGTGCCAGCAGTTACTCCTTCGGAAGAACAGGTCGGAGCACTGAAGCTTTCTTT. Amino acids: CASSYSFGRTGRSTEAFF.

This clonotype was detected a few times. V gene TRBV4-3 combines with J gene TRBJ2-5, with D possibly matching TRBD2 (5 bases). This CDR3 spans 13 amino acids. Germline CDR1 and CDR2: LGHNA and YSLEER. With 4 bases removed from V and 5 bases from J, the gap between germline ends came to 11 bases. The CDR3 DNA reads TGCGCCAGCAGCCGCGGGTTGTGGGAGACCCAGTACTTC. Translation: CASSRGLWETQYF.

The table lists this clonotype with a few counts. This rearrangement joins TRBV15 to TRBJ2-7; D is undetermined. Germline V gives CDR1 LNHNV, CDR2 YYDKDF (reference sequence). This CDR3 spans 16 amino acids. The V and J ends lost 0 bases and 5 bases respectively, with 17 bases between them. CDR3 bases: TGTGCCACCAGCAGAGACCGACTCTTCGGCGGCGACGAGCAGTACTTC. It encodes CATSRDRLFGGDEQYF.

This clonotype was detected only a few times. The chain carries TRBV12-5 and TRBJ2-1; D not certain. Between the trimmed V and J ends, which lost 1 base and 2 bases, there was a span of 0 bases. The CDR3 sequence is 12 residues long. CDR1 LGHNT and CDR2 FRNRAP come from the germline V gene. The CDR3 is CASGLAYNEQFF. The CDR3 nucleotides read TGTGCTAGTGGTTTGGCCTACAATGAGCAGTTCTTC.

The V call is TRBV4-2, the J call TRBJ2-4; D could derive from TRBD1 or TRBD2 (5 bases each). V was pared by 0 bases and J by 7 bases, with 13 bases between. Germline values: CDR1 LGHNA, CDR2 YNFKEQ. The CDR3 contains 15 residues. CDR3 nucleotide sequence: TGTGCCAGCAGCCAAGAGGGGCAGGGACGTAACATTCAGTACTTC. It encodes CASSQEGQGRNIQYF.